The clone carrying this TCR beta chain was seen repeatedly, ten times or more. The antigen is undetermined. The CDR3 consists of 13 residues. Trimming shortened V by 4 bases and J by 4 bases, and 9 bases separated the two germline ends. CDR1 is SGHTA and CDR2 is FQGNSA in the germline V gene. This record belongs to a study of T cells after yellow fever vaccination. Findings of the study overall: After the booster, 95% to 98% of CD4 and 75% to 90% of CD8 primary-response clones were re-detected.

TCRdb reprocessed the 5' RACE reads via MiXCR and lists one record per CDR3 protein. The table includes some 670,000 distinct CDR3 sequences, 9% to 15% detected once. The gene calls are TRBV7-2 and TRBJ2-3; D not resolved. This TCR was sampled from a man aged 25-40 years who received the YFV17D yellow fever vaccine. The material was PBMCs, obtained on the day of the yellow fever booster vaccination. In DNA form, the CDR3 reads TGTGCCAGCAGCTCTTCGCCGGCAGATACGCAGTATTTT. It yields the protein CASSSSPADTQYF.